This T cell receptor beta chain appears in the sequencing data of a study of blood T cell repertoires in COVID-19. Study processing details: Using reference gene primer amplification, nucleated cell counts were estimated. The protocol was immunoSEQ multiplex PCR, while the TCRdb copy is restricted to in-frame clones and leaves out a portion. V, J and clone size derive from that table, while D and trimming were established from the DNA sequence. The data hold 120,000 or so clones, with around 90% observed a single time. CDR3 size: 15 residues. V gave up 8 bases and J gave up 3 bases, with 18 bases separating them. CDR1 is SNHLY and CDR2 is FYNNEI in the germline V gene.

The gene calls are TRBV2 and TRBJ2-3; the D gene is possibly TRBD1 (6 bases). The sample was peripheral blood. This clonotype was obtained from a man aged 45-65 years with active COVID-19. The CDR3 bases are TGTGCCAGCCATTCGACAGGCTTGTTTACAGATACGCAGTATTTT. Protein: CASHSTGLFTDTQYF.